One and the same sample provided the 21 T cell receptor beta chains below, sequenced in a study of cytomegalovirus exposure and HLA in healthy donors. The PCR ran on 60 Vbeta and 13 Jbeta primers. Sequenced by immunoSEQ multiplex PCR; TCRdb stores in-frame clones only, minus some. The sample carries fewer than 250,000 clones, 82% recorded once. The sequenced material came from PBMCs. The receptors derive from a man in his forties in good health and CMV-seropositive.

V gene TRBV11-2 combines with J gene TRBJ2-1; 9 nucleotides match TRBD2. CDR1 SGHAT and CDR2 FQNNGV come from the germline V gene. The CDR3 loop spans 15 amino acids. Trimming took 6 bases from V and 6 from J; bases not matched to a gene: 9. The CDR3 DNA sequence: TGTGCCAGCAGATTTGCGGGAGGGGTAGCCAATGAGCAGTTCTTC. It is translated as CASRFAGGVANEQFF.

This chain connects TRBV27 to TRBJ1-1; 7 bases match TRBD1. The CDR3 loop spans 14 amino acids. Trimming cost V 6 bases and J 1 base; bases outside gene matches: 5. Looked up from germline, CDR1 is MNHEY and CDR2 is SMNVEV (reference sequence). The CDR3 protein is CASRPGQPNTEAFF. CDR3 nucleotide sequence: TGTGCCAGCAGGCCGGGACAGCCGAACACTGAAGCTTTCTTT.

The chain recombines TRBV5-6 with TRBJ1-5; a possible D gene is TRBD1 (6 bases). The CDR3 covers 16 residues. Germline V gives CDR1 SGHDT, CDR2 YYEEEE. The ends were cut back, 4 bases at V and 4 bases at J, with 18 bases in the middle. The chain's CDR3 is CASSAWTDITNQPQHF. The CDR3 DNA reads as TGTGCCAGCAGCGCATGGACAGATATTACTAATCAGCCCCAGCATTTT.

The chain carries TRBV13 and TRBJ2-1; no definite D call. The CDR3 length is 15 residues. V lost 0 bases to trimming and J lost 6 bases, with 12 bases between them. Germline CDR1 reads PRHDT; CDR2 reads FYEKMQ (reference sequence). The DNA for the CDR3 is TGTGCCAGCAGCTTAGGGAGGTCCTTCGGCAATGAGCAGTTCTTC. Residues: CASSLGRSFGNEQFF.

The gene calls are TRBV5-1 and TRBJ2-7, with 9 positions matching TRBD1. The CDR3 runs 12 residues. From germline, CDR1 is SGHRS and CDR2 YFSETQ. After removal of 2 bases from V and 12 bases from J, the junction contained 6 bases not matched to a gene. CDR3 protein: CASSLGDRELYF. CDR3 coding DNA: TGCGCCAGCAGCTTAGGGGACAGGGAGTTGTACTTC.

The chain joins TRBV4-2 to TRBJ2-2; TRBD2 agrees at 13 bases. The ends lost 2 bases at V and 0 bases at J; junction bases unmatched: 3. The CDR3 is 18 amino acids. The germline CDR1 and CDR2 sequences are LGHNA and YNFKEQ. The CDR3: CASSQRGLAGPNTGELFF. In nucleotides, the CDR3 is TGTGCCAGCAGCCAACGGGGACTAGCGGGACCGAACACCGGGGAGCTGTTTTTT.

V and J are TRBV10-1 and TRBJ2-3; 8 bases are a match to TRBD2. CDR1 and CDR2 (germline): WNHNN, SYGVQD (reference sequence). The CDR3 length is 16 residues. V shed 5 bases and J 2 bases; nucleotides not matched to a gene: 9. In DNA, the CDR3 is TGCGCCAGCAGTTACGCGGGGGGATCTGACACAGATACGCAGTATTTT. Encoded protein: CASSYAGGSDTDTQYF.

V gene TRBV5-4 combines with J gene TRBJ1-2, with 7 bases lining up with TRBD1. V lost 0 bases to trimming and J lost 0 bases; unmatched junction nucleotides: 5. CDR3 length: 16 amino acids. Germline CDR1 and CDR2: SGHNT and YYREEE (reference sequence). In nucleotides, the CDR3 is TGTGCCAGCAGCTTGGAGGGGGCTCGGGCTAACTATGGCTACACCTTC. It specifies CASSLEGARANYGYTF.

CDR3 protein: CASSTGTGEETQYF. CDR3 coding DNA: TGTGCCAGCAGTACCGGGACAGGAGAAGAGACCCAGTACTTC. The chain uses TRBV5-6 and TRBJ2-5; 8 bases line up with TRBD1. The germline gives CDR1 SGHDT, CDR2 YYEEEE. Trimming removed 5 bases from V and 3 bases from J; junction bases left unmatched: 6. This CDR3 is 14 amino acids long.

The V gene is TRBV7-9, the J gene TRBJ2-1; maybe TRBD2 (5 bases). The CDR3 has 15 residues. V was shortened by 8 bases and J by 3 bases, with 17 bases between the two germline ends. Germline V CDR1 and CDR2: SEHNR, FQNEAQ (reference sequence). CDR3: CASGRVGGLYNEQFF. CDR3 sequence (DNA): TGTGCCAGCGGGCGGGTGGGTGGCCTCTACAATGAGCAGTTCTTC.

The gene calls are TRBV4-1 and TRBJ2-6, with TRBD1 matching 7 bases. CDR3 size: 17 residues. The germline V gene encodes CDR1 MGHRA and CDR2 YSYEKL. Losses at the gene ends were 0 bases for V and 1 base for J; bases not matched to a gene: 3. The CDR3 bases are TGCGCCAGCAGCCAAGATGGGGGACAGTCTGGGGCCAACGTCCTGACTTTC. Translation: CASSQDGGQSGANVLTF.

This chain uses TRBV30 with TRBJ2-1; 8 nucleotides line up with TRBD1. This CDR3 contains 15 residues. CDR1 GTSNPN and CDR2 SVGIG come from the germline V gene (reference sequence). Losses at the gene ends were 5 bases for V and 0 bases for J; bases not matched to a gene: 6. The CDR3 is CAWQTGDSSYNEQFF. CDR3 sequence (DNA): TGTGCCTGGCAGACAGGGGATAGCTCCTACAATGAGCAGTTCTTC.

The CDR3 sequence is CASSQAGSYTGELFF. The CDR3 DNA sequence: TGTGCCAGCAGCCAAGCGGGATCCTACACCGGGGAGCTGTTTTTT. The chain links TRBV4-2 to TRBJ2-2, with D perhaps TRBD2 (5 bases). V was cut by 1 base and J by 3 bases, with 9 bases left in between. The germline CDR1 and CDR2 sequences are LGHNA and YNFKEQ. This CDR3 comprises 15 residues.

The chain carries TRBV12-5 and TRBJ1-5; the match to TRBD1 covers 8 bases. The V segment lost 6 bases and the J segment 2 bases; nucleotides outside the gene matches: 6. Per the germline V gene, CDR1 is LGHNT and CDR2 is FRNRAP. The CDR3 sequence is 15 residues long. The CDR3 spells CASGTGQGGNQPQHF. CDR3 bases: TGTGCTAGTGGCACCGGACAGGGCGGCAATCAGCCCCAGCATTTT.

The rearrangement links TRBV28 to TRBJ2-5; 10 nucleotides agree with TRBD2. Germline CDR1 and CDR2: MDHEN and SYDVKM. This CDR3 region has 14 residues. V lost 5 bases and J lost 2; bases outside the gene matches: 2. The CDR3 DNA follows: TGTGCCAGCAGTCCGACTAGCGGGCAAGAGACCCAGTACTTC. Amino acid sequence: CASSPTSGQETQYF.

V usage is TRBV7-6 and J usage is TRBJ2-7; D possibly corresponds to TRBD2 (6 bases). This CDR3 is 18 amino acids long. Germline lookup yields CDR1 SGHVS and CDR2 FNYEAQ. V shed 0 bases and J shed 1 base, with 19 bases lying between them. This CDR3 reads CASSLAPQSSAGSYEQYF. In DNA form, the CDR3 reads TGTGCCAGCAGCTTAGCCCCCCAATCTAGCGCGGGATCCTACGAGCAGTACTTC.

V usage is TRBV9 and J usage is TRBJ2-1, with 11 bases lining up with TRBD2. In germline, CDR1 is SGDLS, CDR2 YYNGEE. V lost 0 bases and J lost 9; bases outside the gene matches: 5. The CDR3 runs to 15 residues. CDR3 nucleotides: TGTGCCAGCAGCGTAGTAGCGGGAGGGCCTAGTGAGCAGTTCTTC. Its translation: CASSVVAGGPSEQFF.

CDR3 sequence (DNA): TGTGCCAGCAGCGACATCAGCTCCTACAATGAGCAGTTCTTC. Protein sequence: CASSDISSYNEQFF. The rearrangement uses TRBV5-4 and TRBJ2-1; D unclear. V was pared by 4 bases and J by 0 bases, with 8 bases between. Germline V gives CDR1 SGHNT, CDR2 YYREEE (reference sequence). The CDR3 extends over 14 amino acids.

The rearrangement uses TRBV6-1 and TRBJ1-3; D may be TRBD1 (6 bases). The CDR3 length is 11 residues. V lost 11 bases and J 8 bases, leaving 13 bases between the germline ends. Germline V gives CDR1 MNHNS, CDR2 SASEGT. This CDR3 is CAAQGIDTIYF. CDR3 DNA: TGTGCCGCACAGGGAATTGACACCATATATTTT.

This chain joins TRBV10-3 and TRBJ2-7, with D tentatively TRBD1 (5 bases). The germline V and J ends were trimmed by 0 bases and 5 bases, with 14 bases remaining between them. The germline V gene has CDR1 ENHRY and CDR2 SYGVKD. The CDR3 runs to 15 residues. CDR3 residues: CAISESIQAPHEQYV. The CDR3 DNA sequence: TGTGCCATCAGTGAGTCGATACAGGCTCCCCACGAGCAGTACGTC.

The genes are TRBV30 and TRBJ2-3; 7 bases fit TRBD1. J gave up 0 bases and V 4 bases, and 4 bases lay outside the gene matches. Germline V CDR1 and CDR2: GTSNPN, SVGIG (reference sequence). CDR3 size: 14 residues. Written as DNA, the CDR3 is TGTGCCTGGACCGGGACAGAAAGCACAGATACGCAGTATTTT. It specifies CAWTGTESTDTQYF. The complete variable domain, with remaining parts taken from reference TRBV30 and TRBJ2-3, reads SQTIHQWPATLVQPVGSPLSLECTVEGTSNPNLYWYRQAAGRGLQLLFYSVGIGQISSEVPQNLSASRPQDRQFILSSKKLLLSDSGFYLCAWTGTESTDTQYFGPGTRLTVL.